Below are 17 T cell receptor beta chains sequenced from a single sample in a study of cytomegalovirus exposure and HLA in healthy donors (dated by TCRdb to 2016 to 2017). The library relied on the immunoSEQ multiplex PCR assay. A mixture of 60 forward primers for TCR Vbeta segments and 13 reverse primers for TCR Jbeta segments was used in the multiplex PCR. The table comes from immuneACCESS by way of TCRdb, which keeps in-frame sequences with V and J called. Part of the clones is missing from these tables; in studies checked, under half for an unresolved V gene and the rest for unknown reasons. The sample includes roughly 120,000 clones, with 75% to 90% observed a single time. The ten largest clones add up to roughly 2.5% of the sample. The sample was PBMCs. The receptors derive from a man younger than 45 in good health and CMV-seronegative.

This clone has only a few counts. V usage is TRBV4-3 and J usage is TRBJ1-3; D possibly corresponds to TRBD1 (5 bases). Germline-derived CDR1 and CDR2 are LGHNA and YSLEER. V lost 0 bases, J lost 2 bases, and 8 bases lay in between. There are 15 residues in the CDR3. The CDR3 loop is CASSQEWGAGNTIYF. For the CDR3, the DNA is TGCGCCAGCAGCCAAGAATGGGGGGCTGGAAACACCATATATTTT.

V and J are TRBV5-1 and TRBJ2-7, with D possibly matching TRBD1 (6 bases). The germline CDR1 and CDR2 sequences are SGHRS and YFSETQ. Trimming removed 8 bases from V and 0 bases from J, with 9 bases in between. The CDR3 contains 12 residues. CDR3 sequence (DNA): TGCGCCAGTAGACAGGACTCCTACGAGCAGTACTTC. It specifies CASRQDSYEQYF.

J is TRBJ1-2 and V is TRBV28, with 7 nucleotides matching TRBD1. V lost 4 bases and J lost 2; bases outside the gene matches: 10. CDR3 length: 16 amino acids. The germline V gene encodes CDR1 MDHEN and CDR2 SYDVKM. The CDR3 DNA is TGTGCCAGCAGTTCCCAAGGGGCACAGGGGAACTATGGCTACACCTTC. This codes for CASSSQGAQGNYGYTF.

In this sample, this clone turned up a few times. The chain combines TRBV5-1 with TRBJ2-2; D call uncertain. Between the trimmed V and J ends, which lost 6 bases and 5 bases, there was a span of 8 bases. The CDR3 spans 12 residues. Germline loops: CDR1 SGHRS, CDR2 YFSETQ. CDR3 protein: CASNVGTGELFF. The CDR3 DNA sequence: TGCGCCAGCAACGTCGGGACCGGGGAGCTGTTTTTT.

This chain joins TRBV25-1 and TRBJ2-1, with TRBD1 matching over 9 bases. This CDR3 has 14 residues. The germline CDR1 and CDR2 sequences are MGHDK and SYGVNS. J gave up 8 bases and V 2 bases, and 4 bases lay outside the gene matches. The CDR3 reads CASSERTGDHEQFF. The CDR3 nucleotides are TGTGCCAGCAGTGAACGGACAGGGGACCATGAGCAGTTCTTC.

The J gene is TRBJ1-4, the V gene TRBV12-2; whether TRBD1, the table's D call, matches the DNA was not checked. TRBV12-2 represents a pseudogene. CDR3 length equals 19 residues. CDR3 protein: CASRLVRQGALGSYEKLFF. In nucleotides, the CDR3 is TGTGCAAGTCGCTTAGTCCGGCAGGGGGCCTTGGGATCGTATGAAAAACTGTTTTTT.

CDR3 sequence reads: CASSLSWRERGYYGYTF. The CDR3 bases are TGTGCCAGCAGTTTATCGTGGAGGGAGAGGGGCTACTATGGCTACACCTTC. The chain joins TRBV27 to TRBJ1-2, with D possibly being TRBD1 (5 bases). Germline V lookup: CDR1 MNHEY, CDR2 SMNVEV (reference sequence). There are 17 residues in the CDR3. V gave up 0 bases and J gave up 3 bases, with 17 bases separating them.

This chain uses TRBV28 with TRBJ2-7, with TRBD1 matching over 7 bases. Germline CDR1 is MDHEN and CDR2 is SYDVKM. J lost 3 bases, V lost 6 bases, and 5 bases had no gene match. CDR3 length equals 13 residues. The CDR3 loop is CASRSGTVYEQYF. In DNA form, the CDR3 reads TGTGCCAGCAGATCCGGGACAGTCTACGAGCAGTACTTC.

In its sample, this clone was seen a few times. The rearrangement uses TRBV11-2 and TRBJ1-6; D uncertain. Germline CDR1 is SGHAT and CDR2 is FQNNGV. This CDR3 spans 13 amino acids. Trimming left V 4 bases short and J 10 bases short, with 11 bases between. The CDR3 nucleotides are TGTGCCAGCAGCTCTTCAACAGCATCACCCCTCCACTTT. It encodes CASSSSTASPLHF.

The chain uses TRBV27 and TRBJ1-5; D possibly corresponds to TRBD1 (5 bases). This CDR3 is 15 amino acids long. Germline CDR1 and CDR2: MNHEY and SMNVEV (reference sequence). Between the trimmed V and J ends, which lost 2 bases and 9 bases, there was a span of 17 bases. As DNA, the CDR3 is TGTGCCAGCAGTTTAGGATCTGGGGGGAAGAGGCCCCAGCATTTT. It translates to CASSLGSGGKRPQHF.

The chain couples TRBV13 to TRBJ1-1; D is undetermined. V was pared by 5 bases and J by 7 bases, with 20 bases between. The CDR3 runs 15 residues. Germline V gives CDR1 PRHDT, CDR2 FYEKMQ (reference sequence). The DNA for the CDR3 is TGTGCCAGCAGCCCGAACCCCGGTAGATTTGGTGAAGCTTTCTTT. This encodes CASSPNPGRFGEAFF.

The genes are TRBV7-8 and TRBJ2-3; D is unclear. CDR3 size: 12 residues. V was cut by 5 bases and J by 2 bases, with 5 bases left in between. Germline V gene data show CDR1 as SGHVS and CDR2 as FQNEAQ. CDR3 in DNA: TGTGCCAGCAGCCCCTTCACAGATACGCAGTATTTT. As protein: CASSPFTDTQYF. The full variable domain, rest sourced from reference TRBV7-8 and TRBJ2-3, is GAGVSQSPRYKVAKRGQDVALRCDPISGHVSLFWYQQALGQGPEFLTYFQNEAQLDKSGLPSDRFFAERPEGSVSTLKIQRTQQEDSAVYLCASSPFTDTQYFGPGTRLTVL.

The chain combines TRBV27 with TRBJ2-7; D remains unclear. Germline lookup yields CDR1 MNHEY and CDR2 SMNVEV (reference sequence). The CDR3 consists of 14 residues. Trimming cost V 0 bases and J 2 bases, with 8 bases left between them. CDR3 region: CASSLSSGTYEQYF. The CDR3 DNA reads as TGTGCCAGCAGTTTATCGTCAGGAACCTACGAGCAGTACTTC.

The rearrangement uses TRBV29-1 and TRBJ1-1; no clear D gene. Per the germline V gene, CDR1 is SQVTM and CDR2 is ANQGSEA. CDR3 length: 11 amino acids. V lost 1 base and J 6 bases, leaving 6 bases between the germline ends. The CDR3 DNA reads TGCAGCGTTGAAGGTTCGGCTGAAGCTTTCTTT. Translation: CSVEGSAEAFF.

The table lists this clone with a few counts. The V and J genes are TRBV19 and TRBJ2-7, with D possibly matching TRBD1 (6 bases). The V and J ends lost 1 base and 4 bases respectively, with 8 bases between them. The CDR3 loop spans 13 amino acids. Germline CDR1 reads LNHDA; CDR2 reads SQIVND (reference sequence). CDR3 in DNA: TGTGCCAGTAGTATAGCGACAGGTTACGAGCAGTACTTC. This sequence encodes CASSIATGYEQYF.

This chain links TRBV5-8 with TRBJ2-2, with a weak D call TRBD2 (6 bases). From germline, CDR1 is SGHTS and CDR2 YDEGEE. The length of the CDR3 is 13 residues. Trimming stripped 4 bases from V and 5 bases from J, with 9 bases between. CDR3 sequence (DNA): TGTGCCAGCAGCAGGAGGGGAACCGGGGAGCTGTTTTTT. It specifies CASSRRGTGELFF.

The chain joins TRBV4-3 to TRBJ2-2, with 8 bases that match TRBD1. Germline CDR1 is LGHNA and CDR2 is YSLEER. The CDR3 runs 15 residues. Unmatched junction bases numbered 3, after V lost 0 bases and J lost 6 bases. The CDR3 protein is CASSQDRGRAGELFF. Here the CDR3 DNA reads TGCGCCAGCAGCCAAGACAGGGGGCGCGCCGGGGAGCTGTTTTTT.